The 27 T cell receptor beta chains in this list originate from one sample, sequenced in a study of cytomegalovirus exposure and HLA in healthy donors. This PCR relied on a set of 60 Vbeta primers and 13 Jbeta primers. Generated by immunoSEQ multiplex PCR, the TCRdb table keeps only in-frame clones and is missing some. The sample holds under 200,000 clones, 78% seen once. Sequencing was performed on PBMCs. All receptors come from a woman aged 40 to 50 in good health and CMV-seronegative.

The chain links TRBV6-4 to TRBJ2-1; 8 bases match TRBD2. The CDR3 has 18 amino acids. The trim removed 0 bases at V and 6 bases at J, leaving 13 bases unmatched. The germline gives CDR1 MRHNA, CDR2 SNTAGT. DNA of the CDR3: TGTGCCAGCAGTGACTCAGTGTTAGGCGGGGGGCGTTTCAATGAGCAGTTCTTC. Translating it yields CASSDSVLGGGRFNEQFF.

This clone was seen a few times. The CDR3 spells CASGLTTTRIESSGGGTGELFF. The CDR3 DNA reads TGTGCTAGTGGTTTGACGACGACCCGGATAGAAAGTAGCGGGGGGGGCACCGGGGAGCTGTTTTTT. This rearrangement joins TRBV12-5 to TRBJ2-2; 11 positions agree with TRBD2. CDR3 length: 22 amino acids. V was pared by 2 bases and J by 4 bases, with 21 bases of the junction left unmatched. CDR1 is LGHNT and CDR2 is FRNRAP in the germline V gene.

This chain connects TRBV14 to TRBJ1-3; TRBD1 is a possible D gene (5 bases). Germline V gives CDR1 SGHDN, CDR2 FVKESK. CDR3 length equals 18 residues. Trimming pared 1 base from V and 0 bases from J, leaving 16 bases between. CDR3 loop: CASSQVGRATYSGNTIYF. CDR3 nucleotides: TGTGCCAGCAGCCAAGTAGGCAGGGCCACCTACTCTGGAAACACCATATATTTT.

The V gene is TRBV7-2, the J gene TRBJ2-7; D is perhaps TRBD1 (5 bases). This CDR3 contains 16 residues. Deletions cut 6 bases from V and 1 base from J, with 19 bases between. Germline values: CDR1 SGHTA, CDR2 FQGNSA. CDR3 protein: CASSPAGSRGSYEQYF. The CDR3 bases are TGTGCCAGCAGTCCAGCAGGGTCAAGGGGTTCCTACGAGCAGTACTTC.

V usage is TRBV2 and J usage is TRBJ1-6; D may be TRBD1 (6 bases). This CDR3 spans 13 amino acids. CDR1 and CDR2 (germline): SNHLY, FYNNEI. The V end was cut by 6 bases, the J end by 9 bases, with 12 bases between. The CDR3 protein is CASRTGFRSPLHF. The CDR3 nucleotides are TGTGCCAGCAGGACAGGATTCCGTTCACCCCTCCACTTT.

The chain has TRBV5-6 and TRBJ1-5; no definite D call. Germline CDR1 and CDR2: SGHDT and YYEEEE. The ends were cut back, 4 bases at V and 0 bases at J, with 11 bases in the middle. The CDR3 totals 15 residues. CDR3 DNA sequence: TGTGCCAGCAGCACACAGCCCTATAGCAATCAGCCCCAGCATTTT. Translation gives CASSTQPYSNQPQHF.

The J gene is TRBJ2-6, the V gene TRBV28, with unresolved D. The germline V gene has CDR1 MDHEN and CDR2 SYDVKM. Trimming cost V 3 bases and J 4 bases, with 7 bases left between them. This CDR3 is 14 amino acids long. The CDR3 reads CASSLRSGANVLTF. Here the CDR3 DNA reads TGTGCCAGCAGTTTGAGGTCGGGGGCCAACGTCCTGACTTTC.

The V and J genes are TRBV18 and TRBJ1-1; TRBD1 might be the D (5 bases). Per the germline V gene, CDR1 is KGHSH and CDR2 is LQKENI. The CDR3 runs to 16 residues. V lost 3 bases and J 1 base, leaving 15 bases between the germline ends. CDR3 in amino acids: CASSPLSGRTNTEAFF. The CDR3 DNA reads as TGTGCCAGCTCACCCCTGTCAGGGCGAACGAACACTGAAGCTTTCTTT.

The chain carries TRBV2 and TRBJ2-1, with 8 bases lining up with TRBD2. The CDR3 sequence is 13 residues long. Trimming removed 6 bases from V and 10 bases from J; junction bases left unmatched: 8. CDR1 and CDR2 from the germline V gene are SNHLY and FYNNEI. CDR3 sequence: CASSLGLALEQFF. The CDR3 DNA reads as TGTGCCAGCAGCCTAGGACTAGCTCTGGAGCAGTTCTTC.

This chain uses TRBV4-1 with TRBJ1-1; D is unresolved. CDR1 and CDR2 (germline): MGHRA, YSYEKL. CDR3 length: 14 amino acids. Trimming took off 1 base at V and 0 bases at J, with 6 bases between the two ends. The CDR3 sequence: CASSQVSMNTEAFF. The CDR3 nucleotides read TGCGCCAGCAGCCAAGTATCTATGAACACTGAAGCTTTCTTT.

The chain employs TRBV2 and TRBJ1-5; TRBD1 matches 8 bases. The CDR3 has 13 residues. Germline CDR1 is SNHLY and CDR2 is FYNNEI. J was trimmed by 6 bases and V by 5 bases; bases with no gene match: 3. The CDR3 here is CASSQGAAQPQHF. The CDR3 DNA reads as TGTGCCAGCAGTCAGGGGGCTGCTCAGCCCCAGCATTTT.

This clone was detected a few times. The chain combines TRBV7-2 with TRBJ1-6; 10 nucleotides line up with TRBD1. The CDR3 extends over 15 amino acids. V lost 5 bases and J lost 7; bases outside the gene matches: 5. Germline V CDR1 and CDR2: SGHTA, FQGNSA. CDR3 protein: CASSHWTGGNSPLHF. CDR3 in DNA: TGTGCCAGCAGCCATTGGACAGGGGGGAATTCACCCCTCCACTTT. Full variable domain (outside the CDR3, taken from reference TRBV7-2 and TRBJ1-6): GAGVSQSPSNKVTEKGKDVELRCDPISGHTALYWYRQSLGQGLEFLIYFQGNSAPDKSGLPSDRFSAERTGGSVSTLTIQRTQQEDSAVYLCASSHWTGGNSPLHFGNGTRLTVT.

Comments on this clone: Other DNA sequences in this sample translate to the same CDR3. This sequence joins TRBV2 and TRBJ2-7; 9 positions match TRBD1. V shed 4 bases and J 10 bases; nucleotides not matched to a gene: 8. The CDR3 is 13 residues long. CDR1 and CDR2 from the germline V gene are SNHLY and FYNNEI. The CDR3 bases are TGTGCCAGCAGTGCAGGGACAGGGCGCGAACAGTACTTC. As protein: CASSAGTGREQYF.

V gene TRBV7-9 combines with J gene TRBJ1-2; no reliable D call. The germline gives CDR1 SEHNR, CDR2 FQNEAQ (reference sequence). Trimming stripped 3 bases from V and 4 bases from J, with 15 bases between. The CDR3 consists of 15 residues. CDR3 DNA: TGTGCCAGCAGCTTCGAAACGAGCATGAGCTATGGCTACACCTTC. Translation: CASSFETSMSYGYTF.

The CDR3 loop reads CASSVTFRGNYGYTF. The DNA of the CDR3 is TGTGCCAGTAGTGTCACCTTCAGGGGAAACTATGGCTACACCTTC. The rearrangement uses TRBV19 and TRBJ1-2; tentatively, D is TRBD1 (6 bases). V was clipped by 5 bases and J by 2 bases, with 15 bases between them. Germline lookup yields CDR1 LNHDA and CDR2 SQIVND (reference sequence). The CDR3 length is 15 residues.

The chain combines TRBV19 with TRBJ2-7, with TRBD1 matching 7 bases. This CDR3 is 14 amino acids long. With V trimmed by 3 bases and J by 4 bases, 6 bases remained unmatched. CDR1 is LNHDA, CDR2 SQIVND, per germline (reference sequence). The CDR3 DNA reads as TGTGCCAGTAGTATCCGCGGACAGGAGTACGAGCAGTACTTC. It yields the protein CASSIRGQEYEQYF.

CDR3 region: CASSLGQGDYEQYF. The DNA for the CDR3 is TGTGCCAGCAGCTTAGGACAGGGTGACTACGAGCAGTACTTC. This sequence joins TRBV11-2 and TRBJ2-7; 7 bases are a match to TRBD1. The CDR3 is 14 residues long. The V gene's germline CDR1 is SGHAT and CDR2 FQNNGV. The V segment lost 1 base and the J segment 3 bases; nucleotides outside the gene matches: 3.

The V call is TRBV6-5, the J call TRBJ2-7; 8 bases are shared with TRBD2. Germline lookup yields CDR1 MNHEY and CDR2 SVGAGI. V shed 5 bases, J shed 6 bases, and the junction held 3 bases outside the gene matches. There are 12 residues in the CDR3. The CDR3 DNA is TGTGCCAGCAGTACGGGGGGGTTCGAGCAGTACTTC. This codes for CASSTGGFEQYF.

This chain uses TRBV4-2 with TRBJ2-3; 11 bases fit TRBD2. The CDR3 is 16 amino acids. Germline values: CDR1 LGHNA, CDR2 YNFKEQ. With V trimmed by 2 bases and J by 3 bases, 4 bases remained unmatched. The CDR3 DNA reads as TGTGCCAGCAGCCAACCCCTAGCGGGGGGTACAGATACGCAGTATTTT. Protein sequence: CASSQPLAGGTDTQYF.

V is TRBV27 and J is TRBJ1-3, with D uncertain. The ends were cut back, 3 bases at V and 0 bases at J, with 3 bases in the middle. This CDR3 is built from 13 residues. Germline CDR1 MNHEY, CDR2 SMNVEV (reference sequence). DNA for the CDR3: TGTGCCAGCAGTTTGTACTCTGGAAACACCATATATTTT. It translates to CASSLYSGNTIYF.

Written as DNA, the CDR3 is TGTGCCAGCATCCCCGGGGGTAACTATGGCTACACCTTC. Protein sequence: CASIPGGNYGYTF. This chain links TRBV6-5 with TRBJ1-2; a weak D match, TRBD1 (5 bases). This CDR3 contains 13 residues. Germline CDR1 and CDR2: MNHEY and SVGAGI. Deletions cut 7 bases from V and 1 base from J, with 10 bases between.

This rearrangement joins TRBV19 to TRBJ2-3, with D possibly being TRBD2 (7 bases). The CDR3 contains 16 residues. Germline loops: CDR1 LNHDA, CDR2 SQIVND (reference sequence). V was pared by 6 bases and J by 2 bases, with 18 bases between. The CDR3 is CASRKGGASPTDTQYF. The DNA of the CDR3 is TGTGCCAGTAGAAAAGGGGGGGCCTCACCCACAGATACGCAGTATTTT.

The gene calls are TRBV7-7 and TRBJ2-5; 9 nucleotides match TRBD2. The J call may be faulty, since TRBJ2-7 better matches the DNA end. The CDR3 spans 16 residues. Germline-derived CDR1 and CDR2 are SSHAT and FNYEAQ (reference sequence). CDR3 sequence: CASSKPPSGDSYEQYF. CDR3 coding DNA: TGTGCCAGCAGCAAACCCCCTAGCGGGGACTCCTACGAGCAGTACTTC.

The rearrangement uses TRBV2 and TRBJ1-1, with unresolved D. The CDR3 extends over 12 amino acids. V was shortened by 3 bases and J by 9 bases, with 11 bases between the two germline ends. Germline lookup yields CDR1 SNHLY and CDR2 FYNNEI. CDR3 DNA sequence: TGTGCCAGCAGTGACCCAGGTCGTAAAGCTTTCTTT. Protein: CASSDPGRKAFF.

The chain recombines TRBV18 with TRBJ2-1; D unclear. Germline V gives CDR1 KGHSH, CDR2 LQKENI. The CDR3 is 15 residues long. Deletions cut 1 base from V and 5 bases from J, with 12 bases between. CDR3 amino acids: CASSPRVGSHNEQFF. The CDR3 nucleotides read TGTGCCAGCTCACCACGGGTCGGGTCCCACAATGAGCAGTTCTTC.

This chain uses TRBV5-1 with TRBJ2-3; D may be TRBD2 (6 bases). Germline V gene data show CDR1 as SGHRS and CDR2 as YFSETQ. With 0 bases removed from V and 4 bases from J, the gap between germline ends came to 6 bases. The CDR3 loop spans 13 amino acids. The CDR3 loop reads CASSLAGADTQYF. The CDR3 DNA reads as TGCGCCAGCAGCTTGGCGGGGGCAGATACGCAGTATTTT.

V and J are TRBV29-1 and TRBJ2-3, with D perhaps TRBD1 (6 bases). Looked up from germline, CDR1 is SQVTM and CDR2 is ANQGSEA. V dropped 6 bases and J dropped 2 bases, with 15 bases sitting between them. This CDR3 is 14 amino acids long. Here the CDR3 reads CSVGRTEFTDTQYF. CDR3 nucleotides: TGCAGCGTGGGTCGGACAGAATTCACAGATACGCAGTATTTT.